The clone carrying this T cell receptor (beta chain) was observed a few times. As yet, its antigen is unknown. Template material for TCR beta VDJ and CDR3 profiling consisted of genomic DNA. TCRdb fed the reads into MiXCR, producing one record per CDR3 protein. The table has nearly 60,000 distinct CDR3 sequences, 57% seen once. The authors sequenced patients whose flow cytometry had shown CD8+CD57+ cell expansion. Therapy had not been given to patients before blood sampling. V shed 4 bases and J shed 3 bases, with 4 bases lying between them. Germline lookup yields CDR1 SEHNR and CDR2 FQNEAQ (reference sequence). The CDR3 is made up of 12 amino acids. The sample originates from a study of CD8+CD57+ T cells in acquired aplastic anemia. About the research overall: The mean DNA yield obtained from sorted CD4+ and CD8+ cells came to approximately 3.2 ug. Study results and caveats: Controls and patients did not differ significantly in CD8+ Simpson's diversity. Patients and controls were found to share 25 to 35 CD8+ CDR3 sequences.

The sample taken for sequencing was sorted CD4+, CD8+, or CD8+CD57+ T cells (not recorded which) from PBMCs. This sequence was found in a human donor with aplastic anemia. The chain recombines TRBV7-9 with TRBJ1-5, with D unresolved. This chain's CDR3 is CASSSFNQPQHF. DNA of the CDR3: TGTGCCAGCAGCTCGTTCAATCAGCCCCAGCATTTT. The full variable domain, with the rest looked up from reference TRBV7-9 and TRBJ1-5, is DTGVSQNPRHKITKRGQNVTFRCDPISEHNRLYWYRQTLGQGPEFLTYFQNEAQLEKSRLLSDRFSAERPKGSFSTLEIQRTEQGDSAMYLCASSSFNQPQHFGDGTRLSIL.